The rows below give T cell receptor beta chains drawn from one sample of a study of CXCR3-negative and CXCR3-positive naive CD8 T cells. TCRdb re-called the 5' RACE reads and catalogs CDR3 proteins one per entry, DNA excluded. Its table records over 80,000 distinct CDR3 sequences. Sequences were obtained from naive CXCR3- CD8+ T cells from blood. Receptors were obtained from a human donor in good health. Some clones in this sample may be carry-over from other donors' samples. The CDR3 runs from the conserved cysteine through the conserved F or W. Fields, in order: V gene, CDR3 length, J gene, CDR3 protein.

V: TRBV29-1; length: 14; J: TRBJ2-2; CDR3: CSVNGGANTGELFF
V: TRBV28; length: 16; J: TRBJ2-7; CDR3: CASSYTYFAGGDEQYF
V: TRBV20-1; length: 17; J: TRBJ2-6; CDR3: CSARAPPGVSGANVLTF
V: TRBV5-5; length: 17; J: TRBJ2-2; CDR3: CASSLPTDGTNTGELFF
V: TRBV7-9; length: 12; J: TRBJ2-7; CDR3: CASSPQDYEQYF
V: TRBV4-1; length: 15; J: TRBJ2-7; CDR3: CASSQEPQGRREQYF
V: TRBV5-1; length: 12; J: TRBJ2-7; CDR3: CASSLTEYEQYF
V: TRBV5-6; length: 14; J: TRBJ2-4; CDR3: CASSFGPSKNIQYF
V: TRBV4-1; length: 16; J: TRBJ2-2; CDR3: CASSWTSGGASGELFF
V: TRBV5-6; length: 15; J: TRBJ2-7; CDR3: CASSPAGTGPYEQYF
V: TRBV29-1; length: 15; J: TRBJ2-1; CDR3: CSVEGLAGGYNEQFF
V: TRBV7-9; length: 17; J: TRBJ2-7; CDR3: CASSRGLAGAGSYEQYF
V: TRBV29-1; length: 15; J: TRBJ2-3; CDR3: CSSRGTSDSTDTQYF
V: TRBV12-3/TRBV12-4; length: 13; J: TRBJ2-7; CDR3: CASSRGNSYEQYF
V: TRBV7-3; length: 12; J: TRBJ2-1; CDR3: CASSLQGNEQFF
V: TRBV7-6; length: 14; J: TRBJ2-5; CDR3: CASSPAGGQETQYF
V: TRBV5-1; length: 14; J: TRBJ1-1; CDR3: CATSLEGGAAEAFF
V: TRBV6-5; length: 14; J: TRBJ2-3; CDR3: CASSLQGAADTQYF
V: TRBV21-1; length: 13; J: TRBJ1-1; CDR3: CASSKVGLPGAFF
V: TRBV19; length: 16; J: TRBJ2-1; CDR3: CASSIGGRVPYNEQFF
V: TRBV4-2; length: 14; J: TRBJ2-7; CDR3: CASSQDPGAYEQYF
V: TRBV7-9; length: 11; J: TRBJ2-1; CDR3: CASSLAHEQFF
V: TRBV3-1; length: 15; J: TRBJ2-1; CDR3: CASSHITGGYNEQFF
V: TRBV10-2; length: 14; J: TRBJ2-7; CDR3: CASKWETNAYEQYF
V: TRBV6-1; length: 15; J: TRBJ2-1; CDR3: CASSEASGGVNEQFF
V: TRBV10-3; length: 13; J: TRBJ2-7; CDR3: CAISTTGSYEQYF
V: TRBV7-9; length: 14; J: TRBJ2-1; CDR3: CASTTLLVDNEQFF
V: TRBV7-8; length: 17; J: TRBJ2-5; CDR3: CASSLVVNRDLEETQYF
V: TRBV23-1; length: 11; J: TRBJ2-1; CDR3: CASSQWVGQFF
V: TRBV19; length: 14; J: TRBJ1-1; CDR3: CASTDRVWNTEAFF
V: TRBV12-3/TRBV12-4; length: 12; J: TRBJ2-1; CDR3: CASSMTDSEQFF
V: TRBV19; length: 14; J: TRBJ2-1; CDR3: CASSQGFSMNEQFF
V: TRBV18; length: 15; J: TRBJ2-7; CDR3: CASSHTSGNSYEQYF
V: TRBV28; length: 17; J: TRBJ2-7; CDR3: CASTIWGQGRGTYEQYF
V: TRBV3-1; length: 16; J: TRBJ1-5; CDR3: CASSLGLTGGNQPQHF
V: TRBV7-3; length: 16; J: TRBJ2-5; CDR3: CASSLASGGDRETQYF
V: TRBV5-1; length: 15; J: TRBJ2-7; CDR3: CASSRWGQGSYEQYF
V: TRBV20-1; length: 17; J: TRBJ2-3; CDR3: CSAMERERALEPDTQYF
V: TRBV29-1; length: 15; J: TRBJ2-1; CDR3: CSVEIPEQEYNEQFF
V: TRBV29-1; length: 12; J: TRBJ2-7; CDR3: CSVELTGDEQYF
V: TRBV6-6; length: 14; J: TRBJ2-7; CDR3: CASSYGGGALGQYF
V: TRBV5-1; length: 14; J: TRBJ2-3; CDR3: CASSFVQSTDTQYF
V: TRBV27; length: 14; J: TRBJ2-1; CDR3: CASRTLTGSGEQFF
V: TRBV29-1; length: 16; J: TRBJ2-1; CDR3: CSGTGTTESSYNEQFF
V: TRBV20-1; length: 13; J: TRBJ1-1; CDR3: CSARDLGNTEAFF
V: TRBV29-1; length: 13; J: TRBJ2-1; CDR3: CSVIPAVHNEQFF
V: TRBV2; length: 12; J: TRBJ1-1; CDR3: CASDLGGAEAFF
V: TRBV28; length: 16; J: TRBJ1-1; CDR3: CASTQFPQDLNTEAFF
V: TRBV3-1; length: 13; J: TRBJ2-2; CDR3: CASSQGGAGELFF
V: TRBV7-2; length: 13; J: TRBJ2-2; CDR3: CASSPGLPVELFF
V: TRBV15; length: 18; J: TRBJ2-3; CDR3: CATSRTISREISTDTQYF